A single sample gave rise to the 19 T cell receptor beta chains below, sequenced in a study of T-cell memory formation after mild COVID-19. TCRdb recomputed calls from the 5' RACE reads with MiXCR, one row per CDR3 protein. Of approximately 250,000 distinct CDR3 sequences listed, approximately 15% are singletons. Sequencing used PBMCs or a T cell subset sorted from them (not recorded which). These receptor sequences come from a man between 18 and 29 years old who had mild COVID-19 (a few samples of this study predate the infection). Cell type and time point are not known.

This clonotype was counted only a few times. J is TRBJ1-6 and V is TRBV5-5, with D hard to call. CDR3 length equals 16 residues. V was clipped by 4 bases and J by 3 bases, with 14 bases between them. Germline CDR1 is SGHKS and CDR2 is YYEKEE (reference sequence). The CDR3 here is CASSRPAGGYNSPLHF. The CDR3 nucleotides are TGTGCCAGCAGCCGACCGGCAGGCGGCTATAATTCACCCCTCCACTTT.

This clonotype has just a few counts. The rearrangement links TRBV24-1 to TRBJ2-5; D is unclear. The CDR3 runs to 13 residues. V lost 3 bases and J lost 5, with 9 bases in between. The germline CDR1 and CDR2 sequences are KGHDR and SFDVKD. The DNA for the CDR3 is TGTGCCACCAGTGATGGGGTCCGCGAGACCCAGTACTTC. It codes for CATSDGVRETQYF.

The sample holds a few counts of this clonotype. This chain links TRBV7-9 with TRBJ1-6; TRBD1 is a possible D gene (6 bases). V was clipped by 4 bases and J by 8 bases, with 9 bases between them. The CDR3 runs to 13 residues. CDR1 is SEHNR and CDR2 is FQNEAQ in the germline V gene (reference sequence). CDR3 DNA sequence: TGTGCCAGCAGCTCACAGGGTGATTCACCCCTCCACTTT. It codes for CASSSQGDSPLHF. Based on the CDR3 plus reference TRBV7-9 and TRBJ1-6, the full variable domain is DTGVSQNPRHKITKRGQNVTFRCDPISEHNRLYWYRQTLGQGPEFLTYFQNEAQLEKSRLLSDRFSAERPKGSFSTLEIQRTEQGDSAMYLCASSSQGDSPLHFGNGTRLTVT.

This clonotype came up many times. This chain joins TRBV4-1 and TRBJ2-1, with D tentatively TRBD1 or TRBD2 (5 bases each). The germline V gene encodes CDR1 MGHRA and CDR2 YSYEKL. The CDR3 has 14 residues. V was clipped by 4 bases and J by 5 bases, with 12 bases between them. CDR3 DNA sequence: TGCGCCAGCAGCCCGAGGGACGGTGACAATGAGCAGTTCTTC. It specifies CASSPRDGDNEQFF.

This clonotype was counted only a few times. CDR3 residues: CASRDKSESNQPQHF. In nucleotides, the CDR3 is TGTGCCAGCAGGGACAAATCAGAGAGCAATCAGCCCCAGCATTTT. This sequence joins TRBV6-4 and TRBJ1-5; TRBD1 might be the D (5 bases). Germline CDR1 MRHNA, CDR2 SNTAGT. Trimming took off 6 bases at V and 1 base at J, with 13 bases between the two ends. The CDR3 consists of 15 residues.

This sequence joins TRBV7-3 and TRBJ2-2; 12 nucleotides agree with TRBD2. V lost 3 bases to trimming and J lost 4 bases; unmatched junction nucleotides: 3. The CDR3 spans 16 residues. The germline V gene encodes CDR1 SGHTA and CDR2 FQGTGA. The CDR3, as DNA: TGTGCCAGCAGCTTGGGGGGACTAGCGGGCACCGGGGAGCTGTTTTTT. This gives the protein CASSLGGLAGTGELFF.

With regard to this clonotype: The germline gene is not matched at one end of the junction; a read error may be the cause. This CDR3 is CASSLESGVQETQYF. The CDR3 DNA reads TGTGCTAGCAGCTTAGAATCGGGGGTCCAAGAGACCCAGTACTTC. The chain couples TRBV7-7 to TRBJ2-5, with D perhaps matching TRBD2 (6 bases). The CDR3 covers 15 residues. Looked up from germline, CDR1 is SSHAT and CDR2 is FNYEAQ (reference sequence).

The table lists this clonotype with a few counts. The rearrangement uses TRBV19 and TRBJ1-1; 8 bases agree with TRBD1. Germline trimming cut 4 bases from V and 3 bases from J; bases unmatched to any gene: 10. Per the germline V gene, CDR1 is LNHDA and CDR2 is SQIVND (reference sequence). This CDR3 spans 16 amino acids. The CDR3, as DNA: TGTGCCAGTAGTACCCTCACAGGGGGAGTTGACACTGAAGCTTTCTTT. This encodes CASSTLTGGVDTEAFF. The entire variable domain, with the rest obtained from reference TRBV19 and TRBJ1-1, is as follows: DGGITQSPKYLFRKEGQNVTLSCEQNLNHDAMYWYRQDPGQGLRLIYYSQIVNDFQKGDIAEGYSVSREKKESFPLTVTSAQKNPTAFYLCASSTLTGGVDTEAFFGQGTRLTVV.

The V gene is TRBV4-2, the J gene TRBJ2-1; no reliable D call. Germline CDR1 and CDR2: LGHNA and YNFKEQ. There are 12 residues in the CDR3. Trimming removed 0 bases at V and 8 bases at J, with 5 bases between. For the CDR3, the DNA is TGTGCCAGCAGCCAAGAAGCCCATGAGCAGTTCTTC. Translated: CASSQEAHEQFF.

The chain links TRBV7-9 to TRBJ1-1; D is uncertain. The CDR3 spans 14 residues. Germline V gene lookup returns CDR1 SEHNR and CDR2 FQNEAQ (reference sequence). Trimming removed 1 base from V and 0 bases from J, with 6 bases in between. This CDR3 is CASSLVEVNTEAFF. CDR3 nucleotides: TGTGCCAGCAGCTTAGTGGAAGTGAACACTGAAGCTTTCTTT.

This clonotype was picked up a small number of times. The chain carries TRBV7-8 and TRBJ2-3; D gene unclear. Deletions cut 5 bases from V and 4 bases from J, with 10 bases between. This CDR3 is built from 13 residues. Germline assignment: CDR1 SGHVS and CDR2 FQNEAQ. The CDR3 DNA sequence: TGTGCCAGCAGCCCAAGGGTCGCAGATACGCAGTATTTT. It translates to CASSPRVADTQYF.

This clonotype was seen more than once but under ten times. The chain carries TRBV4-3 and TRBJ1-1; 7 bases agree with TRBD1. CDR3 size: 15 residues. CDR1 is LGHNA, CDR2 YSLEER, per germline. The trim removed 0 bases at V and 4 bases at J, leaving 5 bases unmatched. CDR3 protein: CASSQDPTGVTEAFF. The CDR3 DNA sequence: TGCGCCAGCAGCCAAGACCCCACAGGGGTCACTGAAGCTTTCTTT.

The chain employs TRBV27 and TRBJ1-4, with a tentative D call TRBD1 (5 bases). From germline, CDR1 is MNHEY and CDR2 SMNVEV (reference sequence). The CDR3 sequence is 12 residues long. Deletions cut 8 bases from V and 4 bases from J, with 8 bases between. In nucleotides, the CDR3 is TGTGCCAGCCGGGACGTTAATGAAAAACTGTTTTTT. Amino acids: CASRDVNEKLFF.

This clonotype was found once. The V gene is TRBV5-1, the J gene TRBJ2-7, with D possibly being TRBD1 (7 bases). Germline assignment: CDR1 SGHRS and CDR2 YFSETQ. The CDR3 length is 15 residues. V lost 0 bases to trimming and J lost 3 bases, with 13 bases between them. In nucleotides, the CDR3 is TGCGCCAGCAGCTTGGGACGGAGGGGGCTCTACGAGCAGTACTTC. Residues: CASSLGRRGLYEQYF.

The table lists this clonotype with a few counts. CDR3: CASSWGQGNYEQYF. For the CDR3, the DNA is TGTGCCAGCAGCTGGGGACAGGGTAACTACGAGCAGTACTTC. The V gene is TRBV5-6, the J gene TRBJ2-7; 9 nucleotides line up with TRBD1. Trimming removed 3 bases from V and 3 bases from J; junction bases left unmatched: 4. The CDR3 sequence is 14 residues long. Germline loops: CDR1 SGHDT, CDR2 YYEEEE. The complete variable domain, with remaining parts taken from reference TRBV5-6 and TRBJ2-7, reads DAGVTQSPTHLIKTRGQQVTLRCSPKSGHDTVSWYQQALGQGPQFIFQYYEEEERQRGNFPDRFSGHQFPNYSSELNVNALLLGDSALYLCASSWGQGNYEQYFGPGTRLTVT.

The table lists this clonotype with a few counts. The CDR3 DNA reads TGCGCCAGCAGCACCAGACCTCCGGATATTATGAACACTGAAGCTTTCTTT. Translated: CASSTRPPDIMNTEAFF. The chain couples TRBV5-1 to TRBJ1-1; no reliable D call. The CDR3 consists of 17 residues. Trimming cost V 4 bases and J 0 bases, with 19 bases left between them. Germline lookup yields CDR1 SGHRS and CDR2 YFSETQ.

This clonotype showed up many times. CDR3 nucleotides: TGTGCCAGCAGTAGCGGGGAGAGCACAGATACGCAGTATTTT. It specifies CASSSGESTDTQYF. The chain has TRBV11-2 and TRBJ2-3; the match to TRBD2 covers 8 bases. Trimming took 6 bases from V and 0 from J; bases not matched to a gene: 2. The V gene's germline CDR1 is SGHAT and CDR2 FQNNGV. The CDR3 runs 14 residues.

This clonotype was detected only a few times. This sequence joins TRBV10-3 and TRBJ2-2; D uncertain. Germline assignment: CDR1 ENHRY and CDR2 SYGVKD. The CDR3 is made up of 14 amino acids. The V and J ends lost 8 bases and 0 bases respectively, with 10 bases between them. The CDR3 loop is CAIALYANTGELFF. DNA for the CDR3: TGTGCCATCGCTCTCTACGCGAACACCGGGGAGCTGTTTTTT.

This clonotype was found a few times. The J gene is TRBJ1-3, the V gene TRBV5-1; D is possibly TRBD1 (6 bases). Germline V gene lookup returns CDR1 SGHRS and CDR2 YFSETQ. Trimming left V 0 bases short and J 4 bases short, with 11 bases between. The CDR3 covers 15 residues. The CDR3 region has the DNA TGCGCCAGCAGCTTGGTGGCAGGGGCAGGAAACACCATATATTTT. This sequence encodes CASSLVAGAGNTIYF.